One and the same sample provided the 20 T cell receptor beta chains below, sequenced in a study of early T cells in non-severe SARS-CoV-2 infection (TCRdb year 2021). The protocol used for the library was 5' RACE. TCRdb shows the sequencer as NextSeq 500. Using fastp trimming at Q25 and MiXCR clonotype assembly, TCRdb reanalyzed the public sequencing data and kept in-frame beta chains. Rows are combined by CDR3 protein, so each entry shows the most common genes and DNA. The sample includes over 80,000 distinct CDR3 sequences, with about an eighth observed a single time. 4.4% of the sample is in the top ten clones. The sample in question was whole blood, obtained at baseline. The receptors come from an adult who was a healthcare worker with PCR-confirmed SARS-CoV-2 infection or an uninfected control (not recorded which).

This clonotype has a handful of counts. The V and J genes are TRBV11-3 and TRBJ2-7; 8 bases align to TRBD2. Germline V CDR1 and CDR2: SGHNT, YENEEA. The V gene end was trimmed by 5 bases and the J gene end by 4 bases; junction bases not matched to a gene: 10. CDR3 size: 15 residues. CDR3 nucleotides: TGTGCCAGCAGCCCCCGAGGTAGCGGGAATTACGAGCAGTACTTC. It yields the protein CASSPRGSGNYEQYF.

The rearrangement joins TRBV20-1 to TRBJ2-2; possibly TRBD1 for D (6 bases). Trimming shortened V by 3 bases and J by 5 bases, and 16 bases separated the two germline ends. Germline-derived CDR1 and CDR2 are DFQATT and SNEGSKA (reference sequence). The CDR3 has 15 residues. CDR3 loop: CSARVPGQITGELFF. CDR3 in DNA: TGCAGTGCTAGGGTCCCGGGACAAATTACCGGGGAGCTGTTTTTT.

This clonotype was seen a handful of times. The DNA of the CDR3 is TGTGCCAGCAGCTCTGAGGGCAATGAGCAGTTCTTC. This codes for CASSSEGNEQFF. This chain uses TRBV11-2 with TRBJ2-1; D might be TRBD2 (5 bases). This CDR3 has 12 amino acids. Germline CDR1 is SGHAT and CDR2 is FQNNGV. Deletions cut 4 bases from V and 6 bases from J, with 7 bases between.

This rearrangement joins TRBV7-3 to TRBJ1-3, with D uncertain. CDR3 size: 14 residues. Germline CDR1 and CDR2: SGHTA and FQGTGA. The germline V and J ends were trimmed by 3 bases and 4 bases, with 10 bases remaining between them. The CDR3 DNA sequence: TGTGCCAGCAGCTTGACACCTTTCGGAAACACCATATATTTT. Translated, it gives CASSLTPFGNTIYF.

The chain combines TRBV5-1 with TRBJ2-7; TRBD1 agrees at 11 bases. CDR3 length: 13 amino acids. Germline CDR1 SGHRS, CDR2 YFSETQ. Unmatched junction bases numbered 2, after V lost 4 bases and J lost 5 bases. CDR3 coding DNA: TGCGCCAGCAGCACGGACAGGGGGCACGAGCAGTACTTC. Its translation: CASSTDRGHEQYF.

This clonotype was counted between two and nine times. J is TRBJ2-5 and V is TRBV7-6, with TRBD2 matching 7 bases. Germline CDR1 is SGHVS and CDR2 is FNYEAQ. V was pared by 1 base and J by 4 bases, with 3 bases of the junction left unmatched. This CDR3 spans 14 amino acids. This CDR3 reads CASSLDSGGETQYF. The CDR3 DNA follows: TGTGCCAGCAGCTTAGACTCGGGGGGAGAGACCCAGTACTTC.

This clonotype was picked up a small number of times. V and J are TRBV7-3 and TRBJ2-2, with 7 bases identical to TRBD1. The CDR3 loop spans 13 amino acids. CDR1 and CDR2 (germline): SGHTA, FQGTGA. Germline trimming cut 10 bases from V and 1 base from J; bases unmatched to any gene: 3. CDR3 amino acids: CATGQQNTGELFF. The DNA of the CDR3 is TGTGCCACGGGACAGCAGAACACCGGGGAGCTGTTTTTT.

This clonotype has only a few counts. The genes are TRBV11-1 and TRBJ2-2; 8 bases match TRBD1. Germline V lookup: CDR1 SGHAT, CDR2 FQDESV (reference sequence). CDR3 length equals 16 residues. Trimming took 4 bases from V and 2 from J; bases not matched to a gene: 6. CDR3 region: CASSSGTGLNTGELFF. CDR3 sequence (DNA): TGTGCCAGCAGCTCCGGGACAGGACTTAACACCGGGGAGCTGTTTTTT.

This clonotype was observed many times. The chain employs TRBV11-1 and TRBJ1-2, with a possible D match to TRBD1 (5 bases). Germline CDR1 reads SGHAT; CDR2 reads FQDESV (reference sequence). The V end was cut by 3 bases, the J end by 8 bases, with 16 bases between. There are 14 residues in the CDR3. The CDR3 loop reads CASSLPGTVYGYTF. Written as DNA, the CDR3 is TGTGCCAGCAGCTTGCCCGGGACTGTCTACGGCTACACCTTC.

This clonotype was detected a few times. The DNA for the CDR3 is TGCAGTGCCCAGACTAGCCCCTACTACGAGCAGTACTTC. This gives the protein CSAQTSPYYEQYF. The V call is TRBV20-1, the J call TRBJ2-7; 7 bases line up with TRBD2. The CDR3 contains 13 residues. V gave up 6 bases and J gave up 3 bases; unmatched junction bases: 8. Germline CDR1 and CDR2: DFQATT and SNEGSKA (reference sequence).

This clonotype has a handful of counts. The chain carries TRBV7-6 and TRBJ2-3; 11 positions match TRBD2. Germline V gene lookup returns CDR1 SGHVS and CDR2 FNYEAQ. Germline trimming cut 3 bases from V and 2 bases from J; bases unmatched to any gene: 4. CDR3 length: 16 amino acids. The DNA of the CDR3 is TGTGCCAGCAGCTTGACTAGCGGGACCAACACAGATACGCAGTATTTT. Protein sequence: CASSLTSGTNTDTQYF. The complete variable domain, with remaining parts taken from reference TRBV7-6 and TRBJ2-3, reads GAGVSQSPRYKVTKRGQDVALRCDPISGHVSLYWYRQALGQGPEFLTYFNYEAQQDKSGLPNDRFSAERPEGSISTLTIQRTEQRDSAMYRCASSLTSGTNTDTQYFGPGTRLTVL.

DNA for the CDR3: TGTGCCAGCAGCCTTAATTTGGCCCAGTATGGCTACACCTTC. Protein: CASSLNLAQYGYTF. The chain has TRBV7-8 and TRBJ1-2; D is unresolved. The CDR3 consists of 14 residues. Germline assignment: CDR1 SGHVS and CDR2 FQNEAQ. Trimming took 5 bases from V and 5 from J, leaving 15 bases between them.

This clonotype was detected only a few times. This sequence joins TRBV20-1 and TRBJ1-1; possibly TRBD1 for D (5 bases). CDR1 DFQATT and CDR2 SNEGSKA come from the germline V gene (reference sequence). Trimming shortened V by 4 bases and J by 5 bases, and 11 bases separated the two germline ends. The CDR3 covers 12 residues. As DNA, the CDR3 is TGCAGTGCTATAATTGGGGGAACTGAAGCTTTCTTT. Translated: CSAIIGGTEAFF.

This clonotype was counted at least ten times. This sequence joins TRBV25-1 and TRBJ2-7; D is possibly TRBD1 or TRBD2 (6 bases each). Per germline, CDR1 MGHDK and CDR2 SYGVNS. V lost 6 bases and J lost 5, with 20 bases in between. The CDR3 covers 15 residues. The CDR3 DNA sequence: TGTGCCAGCAGCCCCCTCCCGGGGGCGCATAACGAGCAGTACTTC. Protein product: CASSPLPGAHNEQYF.

The DNA for the CDR3 is TGTGCCAGCAGTTTGGCCCCCCGGGACCCACAAAGACGAGTGGGCAGCACAGATACGCAGTATTTT. It yields the protein CASSLAPRDPQRRVGSTDTQYF. This rearrangement joins TRBV27 to TRBJ2-3; D tentatively reads TRBD1 or TRBD2 (5 bases each). Per the germline V gene, CDR1 is MNHEY and CDR2 is SMNVEV (reference sequence). Trimming removed 3 bases at V and 0 bases at J, with 31 bases between. The CDR3 totals 22 residues.

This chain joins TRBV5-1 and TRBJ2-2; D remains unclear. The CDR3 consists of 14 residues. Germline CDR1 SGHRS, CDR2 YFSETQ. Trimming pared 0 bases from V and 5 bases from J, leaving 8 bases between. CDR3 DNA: TGCGCCAGCAGCTTGGGGTCACCAACCGGGGAGCTGTTTTTT. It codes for CASSLGSPTGELFF.

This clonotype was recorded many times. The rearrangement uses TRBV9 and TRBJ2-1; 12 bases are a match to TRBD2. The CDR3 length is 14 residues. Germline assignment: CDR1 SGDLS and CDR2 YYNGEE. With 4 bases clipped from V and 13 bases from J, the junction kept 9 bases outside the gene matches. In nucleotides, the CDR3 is TGTGCCAGCAGCCCCGGGCTAGCGGGAGGGCCCCAGTTCTTC. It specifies CASSPGLAGGPQFF.

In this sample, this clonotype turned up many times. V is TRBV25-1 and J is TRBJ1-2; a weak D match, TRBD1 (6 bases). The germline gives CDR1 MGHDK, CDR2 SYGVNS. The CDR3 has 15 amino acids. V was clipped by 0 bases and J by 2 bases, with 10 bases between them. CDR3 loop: CASSEYRGQNYGYTF. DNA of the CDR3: TGTGCCAGCAGTGAATATCGCGGACAGAACTATGGCTACACCTTC.

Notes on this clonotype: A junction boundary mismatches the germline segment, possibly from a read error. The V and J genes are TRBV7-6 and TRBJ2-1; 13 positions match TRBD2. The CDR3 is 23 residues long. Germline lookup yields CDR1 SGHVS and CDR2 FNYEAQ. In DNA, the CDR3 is TGTGTCAGCAGCCTCTCGGGGAGGGCGTCGGGACTAGCGGGATCAAGCTCCTACAATGAGCAGTTCTTC. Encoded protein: CVSSLSGRASGLAGSSSYNEQFF.

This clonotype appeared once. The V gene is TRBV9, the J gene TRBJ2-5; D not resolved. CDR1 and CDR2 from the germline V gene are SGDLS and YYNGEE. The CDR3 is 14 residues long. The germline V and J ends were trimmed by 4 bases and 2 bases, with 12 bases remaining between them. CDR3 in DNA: TGTGCCAGCAGCCATTCGACGAAGCAAGAGACCCAGTACTTC. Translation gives CASSHSTKQETQYF.